The 32 T cell receptor beta chains presented below share a single source sample, sequenced in a study of T cell responses to AZD1222 COVID-19 vaccine. Produced via immunoSEQ multiplex PCR; TCRdb's table is partial and in-frame only. The data show over 150,000 clones, 90% seen once. The sequenced sample was peripheral blood, obtained on day 0 of AZD1222 vaccination. The origin of the receptors is an adult in good health.

This clone appeared a single time. V is TRBV4-3 and J is TRBJ1-4, with D unresolved. Germline CDR1 reads LGHNA; CDR2 reads YSLEER. The CDR3 totals 15 residues. The V end lost 0 bases, the J end lost 0 bases, and 5 bases lay between the germline ends. CDR3: CASSQDLATNEKLFF. In DNA form, the CDR3 reads TGCGCCAGCAGCCAAGATCTTGCAACTAATGAAAAACTGTTTTTT.

V gene TRBV27 combines with J gene TRBJ1-1; D not certain. Deletions cut 4 bases from V and 7 bases from J, with 7 bases between. CDR3 length: 11 amino acids. Germline assignment: CDR1 MNHEY and CDR2 SMNVEV (reference sequence). The CDR3 protein is CASSSPLEAFF. The CDR3 DNA reads TGTGCCAGCAGTTCCCCCCTTGAAGCTTTCTTT.

The chain recombines TRBV27 with TRBJ1-5; D perhaps matches TRBD1 (6 bases). In germline, CDR1 is MNHEY, CDR2 SMNVEV (reference sequence). V was shortened by 2 bases and J by 0 bases, with 11 bases between the two germline ends. The CDR3 has 16 amino acids. CDR3 protein: CASSLRGADSNQPQHF. The CDR3 region has the DNA TGTGCCAGCAGTTTAAGGGGGGCCGATAGCAATCAGCCCCAGCATTTT.

V is TRBV14 and J is TRBJ2-5; a weak D match, TRBD1 (7 bases). This CDR3 region has 15 residues. CDR1 is SGHDN and CDR2 is FVKESK in the germline V gene. Trimming left V 1 base short and J 5 bases short, with 14 bases between. The CDR3 DNA follows: TGTGCCAGCAGCCAAGCCAGGGGGGCACGGGAGACCCAGTACTTC. Encoded protein: CASSQARGARETQYF.

V and J are TRBV6-4 and TRBJ1-5, with D tentatively TRBD1 (5 bases). Per germline, CDR1 MRHNA and CDR2 SNTAGT. The CDR3 runs to 16 residues. V dropped 2 bases and J dropped 7 bases, with 18 bases sitting between them. The CDR3 loop reads CASSDPAGERRQPQHF. In DNA form, the CDR3 reads TGTGCCAGCAGTGACCCTGCGGGGGAGCGGCGGCAGCCCCAGCATTTT.

V is TRBV7-2 and J is TRBJ2-7; TRBD2 is a possible D gene (5 bases). The germline gives CDR1 SGHTA, CDR2 FQGNSA. The V and J ends lost 0 bases and 5 bases respectively, with 14 bases between them. The CDR3 sequence is 15 residues long. In DNA form, the CDR3 reads TGTGCCAGCAGCTTAGCCCCAGGACTGGGCCACGAGCAGTACTTC. Translation gives CASSLAPGLGHEQYF.

The rearrangement links TRBV6-6 to TRBJ2-7; 9 positions agree with TRBD2. The CDR3 totals 15 residues. The germline V gene has CDR1 MNHNY and CDR2 SVGAGI (reference sequence). The junction had 8 bases not matched to a gene; V was cut back by 7 bases and J by 1 base. CDR3: CASTQGLAGSYEQYF. DNA for the CDR3: TGTGCCAGCACCCAGGGCCTAGCGGGGTCCTACGAGCAGTACTTC.

The V and J genes are TRBV9 and TRBJ1-2; maybe TRBD1 (5 bases). With 3 bases removed from V and 2 bases from J, the gap between germline ends came to 17 bases. The CDR3 sequence is 16 residues long. Germline values: CDR1 SGDLS, CDR2 YYNGEE. CDR3 region: CASSAEAQGSNYGYTF. The DNA for the CDR3 is TGTGCCAGCAGCGCAGAGGCGCAGGGTTCCAACTATGGCTACACCTTC.

Here the CDR3 reads CASSLVGGGTDTQYF. The CDR3 bases are TGTGCCAGCAGCTTAGTAGGGGGTGGCACAGATACGCAGTATTTT. The chain employs TRBV7-6 and TRBJ2-3, with D perhaps matching TRBD1 (6 bases). CDR1 SGHVS and CDR2 FNYEAQ come from the germline V gene. Trimming removed 1 base at V and 1 base at J, with 9 bases between. The CDR3 consists of 15 residues.

V and J are TRBV5-1 and TRBJ1-2, with D maybe TRBD1 (5 bases). The CDR3 length is 15 residues. Between the trimmed V and J ends, which lost 7 bases and 2 bases, there was a span of 18 bases. In germline, CDR1 is SGHRS, CDR2 YFSETQ. The CDR3 protein is CASGPDLQVNYGYTF. As DNA, the CDR3 is TGCGCCAGCGGGCCCGACCTACAGGTGAACTATGGCTACACCTTC.

This chain connects TRBV14 to TRBJ1-2, with D maybe TRBD1 (5 bases). Trimming removed 0 bases at V and 7 bases at J, with 18 bases between. The CDR3 spans 16 residues. CDR1 SGHDN and CDR2 FVKESK come from the germline V gene. CDR3 bases: TGTGCCAGCAGCCAAGAGAGGCGGCAGGGAGGGTTTGGCTACACCTTC. Its translation: CASSQERRQGGFGYTF.

The chain has TRBV9 and TRBJ2-7; 7 nucleotides agree with TRBD2. There are 14 residues in the CDR3. The germline gives CDR1 SGDLS, CDR2 YYNGEE. The J segment lost 2 bases and the V segment lost 0 bases, leaving 2 bases of the junction unmatched. The CDR3 is CASSVAAGTYEQYF. The CDR3 nucleotides are TGTGCCAGCAGCGTAGCAGCGGGGACCTACGAGCAGTACTTC.

The J gene is TRBJ1-2, the V gene TRBV25-1; 12 positions match TRBD1. Germline CDR1 and CDR2: MGHDK and SYGVNS. The CDR3 covers 15 residues. The junction had 4 bases not matched to a gene; V was cut back by 0 bases and J by 8 bases. The CDR3 sequence is CASSEYGTGGRGYTF. CDR3 bases: TGTGCCAGCAGTGAATATGGGACAGGGGGCCGGGGCTACACCTTC.

The chain is built from TRBV19 and TRBJ1-5; the D gene is possibly TRBD1 (6 bases). CDR3 length equals 15 residues. V lost 3 bases and J lost 6, with 15 bases in between. Germline CDR1 reads LNHDA; CDR2 reads SQIVND (reference sequence). The CDR3 reads CASSMPGGEGQPQHF. The DNA of the CDR3 is TGTGCCAGTAGTATGCCGGGGGGCGAAGGTCAGCCCCAGCATTTT.

The CDR3 region is CASSLVASQGNGELFF. The CDR3 bases are TGCGCCAGCAGCTTGGTAGCCTCACAGGGAAACGGGGAGCTGTTTTTT. The chain is built from TRBV5-1 and TRBJ2-2, with D maybe TRBD1 (6 bases). Trimming left V 0 bases short and J 7 bases short, with 16 bases between. The CDR3 sequence is 16 residues long. Per germline, CDR1 SGHRS and CDR2 YFSETQ.

This clone occurred a few times. CDR3 coding DNA: TGTGCCAGCAGTTATCCTGGACTAGCGGGGCCCTCCCAGTACTTC. It specifies CASSYPGLAGPSQYF. The rearrangement joins TRBV6-2 or TRBV6-3 to TRBJ2-5, with 12 positions matching TRBD2. The germline V gene has CDR1 MNHEY and CDR2 SVGEGT. The CDR3 covers 15 residues. The trim removed 3 bases at V and 9 bases at J, leaving 8 bases unmatched.

Here the CDR3 reads CASSYSQGTGTEAFF. The CDR3 coding sequence is TGTGCCAGCAGTTACTCACAGGGGACGGGCACTGAAGCTTTCTTT. The V gene is TRBV6-5, the J gene TRBJ1-1; 7 bases align to TRBD1. Germline trimming cut 0 bases from V and 4 bases from J; bases unmatched to any gene: 5. Per the germline V gene, CDR1 is MNHEY and CDR2 is SVGAGI. The CDR3 sequence is 15 residues long.

The chain employs TRBV6-2 or TRBV6-3 and TRBJ2-7; maybe TRBD1 (6 bases). The germline V gene has CDR1 MNHEY and CDR2 SVGEGT. The CDR3 totals 16 residues. Between the trimmed V and J ends, which lost 4 bases and 0 bases, there was a span of 16 bases. The CDR3 sequence is CASSSTRGKGSYEQYF. For the CDR3, the DNA is TGTGCCAGCAGTTCAACAAGGGGGAAAGGCTCCTACGAGCAGTACTTC.

CDR3 DNA sequence: TGTGCCAGCAGCTTAAACCTGAGGCTAGCGGGGGGGCGAGGGGAGCAGTACTTC. This translates into CASSLNLRLAGGRGEQYF. The chain uses TRBV11-2 and TRBJ2-7; TRBD2 matches 12 bases. V was clipped by 2 bases and J by 7 bases; unmatched bases: 15. Germline V gene sequence: CDR1 SGHAT, CDR2 FQNNGV. This CDR3 has 18 residues. Full variable domain (rest looked up from reference TRBV11-2 and TRBJ2-7): EAGVAQSPRYKIIEKRQSVAFWCNPISGHATLYWYQQILGQGPKLLIQFQNNGVVDDSQLPKDRFSAERLKGVDSTLKIQPAKLEDSAVYLCASSLNLRLAGGRGEQYFGPGTRLTVT.

The chain couples TRBV9 to TRBJ2-1; TRBD2 agrees at 10 bases. The germline CDR1 and CDR2 sequences are SGDLS and YYNGEE. CDR3 size: 17 residues. V trimming: 0 bases; J trimming: 4 bases; junction bases outside the gene matches: 7. CDR3 coding DNA: TGTGCCAGCAGCGTAGCCCCTAGCGGGGGAGCGTACAATGAGCAGTTCTTC. It translates to CASSVAPSGGAYNEQFF.

The gene calls are TRBV4-3 and TRBJ1-5; D remains ambiguous. Trimming cost V 0 bases and J 3 bases, with 9 bases left between them. The CDR3 covers 15 residues. Germline values: CDR1 LGHNA, CDR2 YSLEER. The CDR3 DNA follows: TGCGCCAGCAGCCAAGAGGCGGGGTCCAATCAGCCCCAGCATTTT. It specifies CASSQEAGSNQPQHF.

This clone was recorded a few times. The chain employs TRBV7-9 and TRBJ2-1; the match to TRBD2 covers 9 bases. The V gene end was trimmed by 5 bases and the J gene end by 8 bases; junction bases not matched to a gene: 10. Per the germline V gene, CDR1 is SEHNR and CDR2 is FQNEAQ (reference sequence). The CDR3 is 15 amino acids. CDR3 loop: CASSRLAALGDEQFF. Written as DNA, the CDR3 is TGTGCCAGCAGCCGACTAGCGGCCTTGGGCGATGAGCAGTTCTTC.

The chain recombines TRBV11-2 with TRBJ1-6; TRBD1 agrees at 7 bases. Germline V lookup: CDR1 SGHAT, CDR2 FQNNGV. After removal of 1 base from V and 7 bases from J, the junction contained 4 bases not matched to a gene. The CDR3 is 15 residues long. The DNA for the CDR3 is TGTGCCAGCAGCTTAGCGGACAGGAGGAATTCACCCCTCCACTTT. Translation gives CASSLADRRNSPLHF. Together with reference TRBV11-2 and TRBJ1-6, the CDR3 gives the full variable domain: EAGVAQSPRYKIIEKRQSVAFWCNPISGHATLYWYQQILGQGPKLLIQFQNNGVVDDSQLPKDRFSAERLKGVDSTLKIQPAKLEDSAVYLCASSLADRRNSPLHFGNGTRLTVT.

The CDR3 region is CASSSATSGGAYEQYF. The CDR3 nucleotides read TGTGCCAGCAGTTCCGCGACTAGCGGGGGAGCCTACGAGCAGTACTTC. The chain links TRBV6-5 to TRBJ2-7; 12 bases fit TRBD2. The CDR3 spans 16 residues. The germline V gene encodes CDR1 MNHEY and CDR2 SVGAGI. The V segment lost 4 bases and the J segment 2 bases; nucleotides outside the gene matches: 6.

This chain joins TRBV29-1 and TRBJ1-5; TRBD1 aligns across 8 bases. V shed 4 bases, J shed 3 bases, and the junction held 5 bases outside the gene matches. The CDR3 has 14 residues. The germline V gene has CDR1 SQVTM and CDR2 ANQGSEA. The CDR3 bases are TGCAGCGTTGCTTCGACAGGGGTCAATCAGCCCCAGCATTTT. Residues: CSVASTGVNQPQHF.

This clone was seen only a few times. The chain links TRBV29-1 to TRBJ1-1; no reliable D call. Trimming pared 2 bases from V and 1 base from J, leaving 2 bases between. CDR1 and CDR2 from the germline V gene are SQVTM and ANQGSEA. The CDR3 totals 11 residues. The CDR3 DNA is TGCAGCGTTGAACGGAACACTGAAGCTTTCTTT. Translating it yields CSVERNTEAFF.

The rearrangement links TRBV6-5 to TRBJ1-5, with 7 bases fitting TRBD1. The CDR3 is 14 residues long. Germline V lookup: CDR1 MNHEY, CDR2 SVGAGI. V was clipped by 6 bases and J by 2 bases; unmatched bases: 4. CDR3 sequence: CASRIGTGNQPQHF. In DNA, the CDR3 is TGTGCCAGCAGAATCGGGACAGGCAATCAGCCCCAGCATTTT.

J is TRBJ1-2 and V is TRBV12-3 or TRBV12-4; the D is unclear. Trimming removed 3 bases at V and 3 bases at J, with 5 bases between. This CDR3 is built from 12 residues. CDR3 DNA: TGTGCCAGCAGTTTCAAGGACTATGGCTACACCTTC. This encodes CASSFKDYGYTF.

V and J are TRBV18 and TRBJ2-7; D gene uncertain. The CDR3 sequence is 13 residues long. Germline values: CDR1 KGHSH, CDR2 LQKENI. Trimming took off 3 bases at V and 2 bases at J, with 8 bases between the two ends. The CDR3 is CASSPLVAYEQYF. CDR3 sequence (DNA): TGTGCCAGCTCACCGTTAGTGGCCTACGAGCAGTACTTC. The full variable domain, rest sourced from reference TRBV18 and TRBJ2-7, is NAGVMQNPRHLVRRRGQEARLRCSPMKGHSHVYWYRQLPEEGLKFMVYLQKENIIDESGMPKERFSAEFPKEGPSILRIQQVVRGDSAAYFCASSPLVAYEQYFGPGTRLTVT.

This clone was observed a single time. The rearrangement uses TRBV19 and TRBJ2-5; no reliable D call. Germline CDR1 LNHDA, CDR2 SQIVND (reference sequence). The length of the CDR3 is 15 residues. V was pared by 2 bases and J by 1 base, with 11 bases between. The CDR3 bases are TGTGCCAGTAGTATAAGGGCCAGTCCCCAAGAGACCCAGTACTTC. Amino acid sequence: CASSIRASPQETQYF. Together with reference TRBV19 and TRBJ2-5, the CDR3 gives the full variable domain: DGGITQSPKYLFRKEGQNVTLSCEQNLNHDAMYWYRQDPGQGLRLIYYSQIVNDFQKGDIAEGYSVSREKKESFPLTVTSAQKNPTAFYLCASSIRASPQETQYFGPGTRLLVL.

The chain combines TRBV4-2 with TRBJ2-3; maybe TRBD2 (7 bases). This CDR3 has 16 residues. Germline V gives CDR1 LGHNA, CDR2 YNFKEQ. With 1 base removed from V and 4 bases from J, the gap between germline ends came to 15 bases. DNA for the CDR3: TGTGCCAGCAGCCAAGGGGAGGGGGAAGGCTCAGATACGCAGTATTTT. Translated: CASSQGEGEGSDTQYF.

The chain employs TRBV11-3 and TRBJ2-2; unclear D gene. CDR3 length: 14 amino acids. Germline V lookup: CDR1 SGHNT, CDR2 YENEEA. Trimming cost V 4 bases and J 6 bases, with 12 bases left between them. The CDR3 DNA sequence: TGTGCCAGCAGCTCCGCGGACCTGTCCGGGGAGCTGTTTTTT. Protein: CASSSADLSGELFF. The full variable domain, rest sourced from reference TRBV11-3 and TRBJ2-2, is EAGVVQSPRYKIIEKKQPVAFWCNPISGHNTLYWYLQNLGQGPELLIRYENEEAVDDSQLPKDRFSAERLKGVDSTLKIQPAELGDSAVYLCASSSADLSGELFFGEGSRLTVL.